The sample holds one count of the clone carrying this T cell receptor beta chain. This entry comes from a study of blood T cell repertoires in COVID-19. Study details: COVID-19 samples from acute and convalescent phases originated in the United States, Italy and Spain. PBMCs, B-cell-depleted T cells, or T cells were the source of the cDNA or gDNA that made up the material.

The CDR3 length is 14 residues. Trimming took 11 bases from V and 4 from J; bases not matched to a gene: 11. The germline V gene encodes CDR1 MNHEY and CDR2 SVGAGI. In the original analysis: Amplification of reference gene primers provided the estimated nucleated cell counts. Profiling relied on immunoSEQ multiplex PCR, and the TCRdb table lists in-frame clones only, not all of them. D and trimming come from the DNA, and the V and J calls and clone size come from that table. The sample holds 200,000 to 300,000 clones, around 90% seen once. This sequence joins TRBV6-5 and TRBJ1-5, with 7 bases lining up with TRBD1. The source of this sequence is a woman in her seventies with active or convalescent COVID-19. Source material: peripheral blood. CDR3 protein: CASRGSGGNQPQHF. The CDR3, as DNA: TGTGCCTCAAGAGGTTCAGGGGGTAATCAGCCCCAGCATTTT.